The present entry profiles one T cell receptor beta chain with its context. It has no known antigen specificity. The data belong to a study of monozygotic twins with inflammatory bowel disease (dated by TCRdb to the late 2010s). Regarding the complete study: In total, about 30 monozygotic twin pairs made up the full study: 19 Danish pairs, all IBD-discordant, plus nine German pairs, of which four were IBD-concordant and five were IBD-discordant. The search for disease-associated traits relied mainly on comparing IBD patients with their genetically identical healthy co-twins within discordant pairs. Each individual had, on average, about 151 000 unique TCRalpha sequences and 181 000 unique TCRbeta sequences available for analysis. Here is what the overall study found, with its caveats: A decrease in TCRbeta repertoire diversity, as measured by inverse Simpson index, was observed in IBD patients compared with their healthy co-twins. The analysis was unable to tell apart different T cell subtypes. Fewer clonotypes were shared with other individuals by IBD patients than by healthy twins, most markedly in patients showing signs of disease activity. No single strong signal or clonotype linked to IBD turned up in the results, so the idea that one exists was not supported. Differing immunosuppressive treatments among patients may have added background noise and inter-individual variability to the repertoires. Repertoire similarity did not differ between concordant and discordant twins, possibly due to limited statistical power.

CDR1 and CDR2 were assigned from the germline V gene (reference sequence) as SSHAT and FNYEAQ. Measured from the cysteine to the phenylalanine, the CDR3 is 12 residues long. DNA was not recorded. From each donor, an approximately 2.3 ml peripheral blood sample was collected into PAXgene tubes and kept at -80 degrees C. Without T cell sorting, total RNA was isolated from whole blood using the PAXgene blood miRNA kit on an automated QIAcube. Peripheral blood from monozygotic twin pairs concordant or discordant for inflammatory bowel disease was subjected to deep TCRalpha and TCRbeta repertoire profiling with unique molecular barcoding. Smoking habits were recorded for all twin pairs, and individuals were classified as current, former or never smokers. Library method: 5' RACE. Each TCR library was prepared from about 3,400 ng of total RNA. For each sample, cDNA synthesis was carried out in eight separate reactions using SMARTScribe reverse transcriptase. During cDNA synthesis, template switching was used to introduce unique molecular identifiers that contained a 6-nucleotide sample barcode. TCRalpha and TCRbeta cDNA was amplified by two nested PCRs of around 16 and 10 cycles, with bead purification after each PCR. Before amplification, the cDNA was both treated with uracil DNA-glycosylase and purified with the QIAquick PCR purification kit. The second PCR was the step at which Illumina TruSeq-compatible adapters and sample-specific barcodes were added. Library quality and concentration were assessed using TapeStation and Qubit, and 5 ng of each library was pooled. Sequencing of the pooled libraries was done on an Illumina HiSeq2500 single-index Rapid Run using custom sequencing primers and 2 x 100 bp reads. Processing in the source paper ran as follows. MiGEC version 1.2.6 was used for UMI-based consensus assembly, which corrected PCR and sequencing errors. MiXCR version 2.1.1 was used to carry out V(D)J alignment, clonotype assembly and CDR3 extraction. To normalise gene usage, clonotype sharing and MAIT/NKT TCR abundance, the analysis used the top 1000, 10 000 and 20 000 clonotypes per sample. Diversity was computed as the inverse Simpson index with the vegan R package after downsampling to 27 000 UMIs. Paired Mann-Whitney U tests were applied to discordant twin pairs, with Benjamini-Hochberg correction for multiple testing. TCRdb reanalyzed the reads, keeping one entry per CDR3 protein sequence and omitting DNA. For this entry, the V and J calls and clone size follow TCRdb and not the study's own pipeline. This sample's table contains nearly 450,000 distinct CDR3 sequences. The leading ten clones occupy 2.4% of the sample.

The clonotype comes from a human donor with ulcerative colitis or Crohn's disease, or a healthy co-twin of an affected twin (not recorded which). Sequences were obtained from blood. In this chain, TRBV7-7 is recombined with TRBJ2-7. The CDR3 amino acid sequence is: CASSDLGGEQYF.